Sequencing of this T cell receptor beta chain was carried out in a study of T cell responses to AZD1222 COVID-19 vaccine. Sequenced by immunoSEQ multiplex PCR; TCRdb stores in-frame clones only, minus some. The table records roughly 100,000 clones, approximately 87% of them present only once. Germline V lookup: CDR1 LGHNA, CDR2 YSLEER. The CDR3 is 16 amino acids. Trimming took 4 bases from V and 6 from J; bases not matched to a gene: 9. The TCR originated in an adult in good health. V is TRBV4-3 and J is TRBJ2-7; 13 bases map to TRBD2. Sequenced material: peripheral blood, taken on day 0 of AZD1222 vaccination. CDR3: CASSRGTSGIVSEQYF. CDR3 sequence (DNA): TGCGCCAGCAGCCGCGGGACTAGCGGGATAGTCTCCGAGCAGTACTTC.